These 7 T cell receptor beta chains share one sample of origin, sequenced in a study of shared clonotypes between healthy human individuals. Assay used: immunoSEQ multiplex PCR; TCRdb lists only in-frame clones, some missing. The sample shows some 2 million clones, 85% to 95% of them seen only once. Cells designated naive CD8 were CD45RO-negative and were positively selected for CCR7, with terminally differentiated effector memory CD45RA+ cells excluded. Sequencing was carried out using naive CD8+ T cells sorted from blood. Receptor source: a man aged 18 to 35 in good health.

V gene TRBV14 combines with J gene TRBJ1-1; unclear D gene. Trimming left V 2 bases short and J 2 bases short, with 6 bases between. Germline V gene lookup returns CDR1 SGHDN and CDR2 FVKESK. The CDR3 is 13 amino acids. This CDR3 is CASSQRLNTEAFF. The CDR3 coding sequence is TGTGCCAGCAGCCAAAGGCTTAACACTGAAGCTTTCTTT. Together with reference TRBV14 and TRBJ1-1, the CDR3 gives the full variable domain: EAGVTQFPSHSVIEKGQTVTLRCDPISGHDNLYWYRRVMGKEIKFLLHFVKESKQDESGMPNNRFLAERTGGTYSTLKVQPAELEDSGVYFCASSQRLNTEAFFGQGTRLTVV.

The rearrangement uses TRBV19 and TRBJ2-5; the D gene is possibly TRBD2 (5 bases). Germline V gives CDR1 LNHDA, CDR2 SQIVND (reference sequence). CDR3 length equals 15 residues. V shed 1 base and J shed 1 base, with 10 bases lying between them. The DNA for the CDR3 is TGTGCCAGTAGTATAGTCCCCGGGATCCAAGAGACCCAGTACTTC. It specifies CASSIVPGIQETQYF.

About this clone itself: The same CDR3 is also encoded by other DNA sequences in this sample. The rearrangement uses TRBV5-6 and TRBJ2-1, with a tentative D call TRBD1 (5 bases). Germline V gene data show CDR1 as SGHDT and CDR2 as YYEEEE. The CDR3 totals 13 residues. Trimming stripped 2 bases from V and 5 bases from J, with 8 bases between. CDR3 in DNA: TGTGCCAGCAGCTTAGGGGCTAACAATGAGCAGTTCTTC. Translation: CASSLGANNEQFF. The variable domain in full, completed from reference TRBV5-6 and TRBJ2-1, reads DAGVTQSPTHLIKTRGQQVTLRCSPKSGHDTVSWYQQALGQGPQFIFQYYEEEERQRGNFPDRFSGHQFPNYSSELNVNALLLGDSALYLCASSLGANNEQFFGPGTRLTVL.

This chain's CDR3 is CASSLQVALAKNIQYF. DNA for the CDR3: TGCGCCAGCAGCTTACAGGTAGCCTTAGCCAAAAACATTCAGTACTTC. V is TRBV5-1 and J is TRBJ2-4; TRBD1 is a possible D gene (5 bases). The CDR3 extends over 16 amino acids. Germline loops: CDR1 SGHRS, CDR2 YFSETQ. Trimming shortened V by 2 bases and J by 0 bases, and 12 bases separated the two germline ends.

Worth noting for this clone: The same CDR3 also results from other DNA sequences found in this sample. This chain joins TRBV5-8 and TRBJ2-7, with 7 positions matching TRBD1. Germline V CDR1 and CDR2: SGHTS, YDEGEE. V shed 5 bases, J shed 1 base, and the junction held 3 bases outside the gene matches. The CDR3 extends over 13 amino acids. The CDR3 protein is CASSLQGSYEQYF. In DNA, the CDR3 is TGTGCCAGCAGTCTACAGGGGTCCTACGAGCAGTACTTC.

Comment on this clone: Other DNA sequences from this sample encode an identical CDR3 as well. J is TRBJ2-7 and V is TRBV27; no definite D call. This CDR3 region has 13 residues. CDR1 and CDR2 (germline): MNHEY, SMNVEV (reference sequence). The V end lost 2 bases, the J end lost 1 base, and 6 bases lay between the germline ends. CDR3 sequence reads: CASSLDNSYEQYF. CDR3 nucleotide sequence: TGTGCCAGCAGTTTAGACAATTCCTACGAGCAGTACTTC.

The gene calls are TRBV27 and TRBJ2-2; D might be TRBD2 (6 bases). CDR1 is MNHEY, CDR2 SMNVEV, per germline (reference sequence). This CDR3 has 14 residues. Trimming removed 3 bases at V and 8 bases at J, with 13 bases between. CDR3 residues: CASSFGGTQGELFF. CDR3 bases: TGTGCCAGCAGTTTTGGAGGGACTCAGGGGGAGCTGTTTTTT.